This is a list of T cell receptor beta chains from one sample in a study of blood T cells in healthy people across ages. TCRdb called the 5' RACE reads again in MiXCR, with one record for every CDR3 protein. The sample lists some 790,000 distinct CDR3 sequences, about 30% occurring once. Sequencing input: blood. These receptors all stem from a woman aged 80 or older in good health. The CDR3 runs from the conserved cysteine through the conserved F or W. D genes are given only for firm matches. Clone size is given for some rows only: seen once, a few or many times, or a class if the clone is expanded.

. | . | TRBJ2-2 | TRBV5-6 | CASSYYGGSTGELFF | TGTGCCAGCAGCTACTATGGGGGCAGCACCGGGGAGCTGTTTTTT
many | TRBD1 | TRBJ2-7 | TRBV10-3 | CAISDRTGIPYEQYF | TGTGCCATCAGTGACAGGACAGGTATTCCCTACGAGCAGTACTTC
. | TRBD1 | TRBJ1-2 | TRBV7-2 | CASSPGQGYNGYTF | TGTGCCAGCAGCCCGGGACAGGGGTACAATGGCTACACCTTC
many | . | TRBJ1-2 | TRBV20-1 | CSALLPGPSNYGYTF | TGCAGTGCCCTACTGCCAGGGCCCTCTAACTATGGCTACACCTTC
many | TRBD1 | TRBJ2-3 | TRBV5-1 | CASSPDRGLIDTQYF | TGCGCCAGCAGTCCGGACAGGGGGCTCATAGATACGCAGTATTTT
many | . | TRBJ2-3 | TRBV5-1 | CASSLETASTDTQYF | TGCGCCAGCAGCTTGGAAACAGCTAGCACAGATACGCAGTATTTT
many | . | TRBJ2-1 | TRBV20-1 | CSGQGGDEQFF | TGCAGTGGCCAGGGTGGCGATGAGCAGTTCTTC
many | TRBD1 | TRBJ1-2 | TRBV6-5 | CASSYALTGISNYGYTF | TGTGCCAGCAGTTATGCCCTGACAGGGATCTCTAACTATGGCTACACCTTC
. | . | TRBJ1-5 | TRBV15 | CATSEGRGNQPQHF | TGTGCCACCAGCGAGGGCCGGGGCAATCAGCCCCAGCATTTT
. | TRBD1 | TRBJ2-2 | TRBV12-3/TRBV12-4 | CASRKGQANTGELFF | TGTGCCAGCAGAAAGGGACAGGCTAACACCGGGGAGCTGTTTTTT
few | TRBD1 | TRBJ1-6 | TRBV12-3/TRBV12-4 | CASSFRGQNSPLHF | TGTGCCAGCAGTTTCAGGGGACAGAATTCACCCCTCCACTTT
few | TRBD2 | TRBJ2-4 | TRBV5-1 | CASSDRTRGYGQYF | TGCGCCAGCAGCGACCGGACTAGGGGCTACGGGCAGTACTTC
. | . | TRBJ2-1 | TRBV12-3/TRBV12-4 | CATKGEGGRHEQFF | TGTGCCACCAAAGGAGAGGGGGGTCGGCATGAGCAGTTCTTC
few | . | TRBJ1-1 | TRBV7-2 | CASSFQGQGTEAFF | TGTGCCAGCAGCTTCCAGGGGCAAGGCACTGAAGCTTTCTTT